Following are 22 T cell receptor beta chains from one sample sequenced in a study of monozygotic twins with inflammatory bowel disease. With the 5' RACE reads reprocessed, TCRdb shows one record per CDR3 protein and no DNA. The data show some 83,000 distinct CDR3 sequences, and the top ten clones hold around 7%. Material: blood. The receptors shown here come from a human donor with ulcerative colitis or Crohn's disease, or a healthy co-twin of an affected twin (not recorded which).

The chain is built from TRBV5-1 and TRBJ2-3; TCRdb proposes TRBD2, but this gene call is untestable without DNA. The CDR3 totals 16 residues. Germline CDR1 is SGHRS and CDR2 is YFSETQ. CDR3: CASSLVPGGTTDTQYF.

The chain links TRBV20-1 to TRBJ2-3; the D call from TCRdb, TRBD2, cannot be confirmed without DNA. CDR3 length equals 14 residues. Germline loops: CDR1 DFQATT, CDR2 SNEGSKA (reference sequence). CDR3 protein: CSAGPSGGADTQYF.

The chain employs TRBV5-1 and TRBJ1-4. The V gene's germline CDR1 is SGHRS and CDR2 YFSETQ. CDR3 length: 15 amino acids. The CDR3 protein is CASSLGGPRGEKLFF.

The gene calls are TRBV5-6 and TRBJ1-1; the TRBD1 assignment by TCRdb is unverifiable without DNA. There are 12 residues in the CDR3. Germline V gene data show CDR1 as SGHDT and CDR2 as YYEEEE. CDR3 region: CASSLRGSEAFF.

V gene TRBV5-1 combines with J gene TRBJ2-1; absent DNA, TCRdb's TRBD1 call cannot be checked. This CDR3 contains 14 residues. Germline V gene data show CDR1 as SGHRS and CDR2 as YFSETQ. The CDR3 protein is CASSLAGGNNEQFF.

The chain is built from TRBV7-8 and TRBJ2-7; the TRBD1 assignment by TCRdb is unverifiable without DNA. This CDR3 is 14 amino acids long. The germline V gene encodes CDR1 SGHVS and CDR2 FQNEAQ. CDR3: CASSMTGLYEEQYF.

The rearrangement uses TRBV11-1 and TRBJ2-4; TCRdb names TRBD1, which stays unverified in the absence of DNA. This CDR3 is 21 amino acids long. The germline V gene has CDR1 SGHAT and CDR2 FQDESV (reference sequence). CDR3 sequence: CASSPRAPRVRGHWGKNIQYF.

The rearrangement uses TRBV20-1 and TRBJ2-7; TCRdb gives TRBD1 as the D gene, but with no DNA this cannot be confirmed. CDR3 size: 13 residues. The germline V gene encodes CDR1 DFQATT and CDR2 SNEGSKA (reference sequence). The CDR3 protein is CSARGRTSYEQYF.

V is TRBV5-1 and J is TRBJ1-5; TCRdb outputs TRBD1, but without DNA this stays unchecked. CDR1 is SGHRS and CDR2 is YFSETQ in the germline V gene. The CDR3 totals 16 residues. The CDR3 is CASSLEGQGSNQPQHF.

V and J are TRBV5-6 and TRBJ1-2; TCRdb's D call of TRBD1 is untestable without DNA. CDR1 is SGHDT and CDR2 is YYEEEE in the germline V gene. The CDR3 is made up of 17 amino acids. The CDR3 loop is CASSRTAINRGDYGYTF.

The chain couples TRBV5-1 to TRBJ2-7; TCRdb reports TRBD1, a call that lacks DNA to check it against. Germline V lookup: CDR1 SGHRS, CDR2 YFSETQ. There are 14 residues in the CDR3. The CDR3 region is CASSFRDRDYEQYF.

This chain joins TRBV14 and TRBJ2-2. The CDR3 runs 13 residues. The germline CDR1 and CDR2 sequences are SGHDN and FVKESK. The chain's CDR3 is CASSQEITGELFF. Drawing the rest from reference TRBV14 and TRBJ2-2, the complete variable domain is EAGVTQFPSHSVIEKGQTVTLRCDPISGHDNLYWYRRVMGKEIKFLLHFVKESKQDESGMPNNRFLAERTGGTYSTLKVQPAELEDSGVYFCASSQEITGELFFGEGSRLTVL.

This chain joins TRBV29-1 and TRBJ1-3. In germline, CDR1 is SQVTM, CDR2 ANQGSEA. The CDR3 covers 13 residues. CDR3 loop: CSVMKSSGNTIYF.

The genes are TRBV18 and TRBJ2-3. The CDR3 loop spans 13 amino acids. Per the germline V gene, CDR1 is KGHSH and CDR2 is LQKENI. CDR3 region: CASSGVDADTQYF. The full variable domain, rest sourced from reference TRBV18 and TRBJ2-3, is NAGVMQNPRHLVRRRGQEARLRCSPMKGHSHVYWYRQLPEEGLKFMVYLQKENIIDESGMPKERFSAEFPKEGPSILRIQQVVRGDSAAYFCASSGVDADTQYFGPGTRLTVL.

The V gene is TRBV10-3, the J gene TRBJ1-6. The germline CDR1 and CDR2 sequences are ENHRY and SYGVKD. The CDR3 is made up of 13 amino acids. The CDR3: CAISESENSPLHF.

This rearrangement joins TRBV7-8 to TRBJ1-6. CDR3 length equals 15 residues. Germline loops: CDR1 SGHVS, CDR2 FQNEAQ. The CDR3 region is CASSLQASLNSPLHF.

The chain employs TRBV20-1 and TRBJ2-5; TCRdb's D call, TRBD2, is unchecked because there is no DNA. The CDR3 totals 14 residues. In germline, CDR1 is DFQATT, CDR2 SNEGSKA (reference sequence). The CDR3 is CSALGLALQETQYF.

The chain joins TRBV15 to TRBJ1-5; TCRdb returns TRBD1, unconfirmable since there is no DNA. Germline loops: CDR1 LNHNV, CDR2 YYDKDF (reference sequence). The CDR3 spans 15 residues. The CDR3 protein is CATSREPRANQPQHF. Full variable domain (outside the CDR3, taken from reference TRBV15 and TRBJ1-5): DAMVIQNPRYQVTQFGKPVTLSCSQTLNHNVMYWYQQKSSQAPKLLFHYYDKDFNNEADTPDNFQSRRPNTSFCFLDIRSPGLGDTAMYLCATSREPRANQPQHFGDGTRLSIL.

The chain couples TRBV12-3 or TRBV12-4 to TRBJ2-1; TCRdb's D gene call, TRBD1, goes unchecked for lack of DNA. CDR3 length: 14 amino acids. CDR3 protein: CASRTDRGYNEQFF.

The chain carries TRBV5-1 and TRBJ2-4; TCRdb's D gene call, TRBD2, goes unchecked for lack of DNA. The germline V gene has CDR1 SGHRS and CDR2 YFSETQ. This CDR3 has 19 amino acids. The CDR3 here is CASSRWTSSTPEAKNMQYF.

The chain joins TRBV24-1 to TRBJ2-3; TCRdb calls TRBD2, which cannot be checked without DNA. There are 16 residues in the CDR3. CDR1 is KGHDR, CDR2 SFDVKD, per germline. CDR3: CATSDHSGGHTDTQYF.

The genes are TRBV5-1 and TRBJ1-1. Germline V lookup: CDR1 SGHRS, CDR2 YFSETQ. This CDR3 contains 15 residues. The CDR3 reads CASSPKPIPNTEAFF.